This T cell receptor beta chain originates from a study of identical twins. V was trimmed by 6 bases and J by 3 bases, leaving 9 bases between them. The germline V gene encodes CDR1 ENHRY and CDR2 SYGVKD. The CDR3 consists of 13 residues. On this clonotype: Antigen specificity is unknown.

General study points: Twins shared out-of-frame alpha sequences with excess low generation probability.

Unique molecular identifiers were present on the cDNA, and a universal primer site came from template switching. TCRdb reprocessed the 5' RACE reads with MiXCR, giving one entry per CDR3 protein. The sample yields 1,800,000 or so distinct CDR3 sequences, about 31% seen once. This sequence originates from a newborn girl in good health. Sequenced: cord blood. The chain has TRBV10-3 and TRBJ1-5; tentatively, D is TRBD1 (5 bases). CDR3 nucleotide sequence: TGTGCCATCAGAGGGGACCTCAATCAGCCCCAGCATTTT. Its translation: CAIRGDLNQPQHF.